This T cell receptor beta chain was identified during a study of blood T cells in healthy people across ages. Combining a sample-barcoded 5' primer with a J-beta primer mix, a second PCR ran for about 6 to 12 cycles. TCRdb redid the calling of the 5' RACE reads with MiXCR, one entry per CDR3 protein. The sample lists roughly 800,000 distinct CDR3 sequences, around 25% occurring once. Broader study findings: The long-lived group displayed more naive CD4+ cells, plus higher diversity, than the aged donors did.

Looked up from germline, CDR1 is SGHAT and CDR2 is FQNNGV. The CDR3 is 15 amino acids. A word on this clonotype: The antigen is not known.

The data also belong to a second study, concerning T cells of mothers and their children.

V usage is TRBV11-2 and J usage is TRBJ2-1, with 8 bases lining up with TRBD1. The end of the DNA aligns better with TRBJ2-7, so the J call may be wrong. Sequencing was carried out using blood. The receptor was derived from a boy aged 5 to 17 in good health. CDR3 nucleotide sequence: TGTGCCAGCAGCCGCCAGACAGGGGAGAGAGAAGAGCAGTACTTC. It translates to CASSRQTGEREEQYF.